This paragraph covers one T cell receptor (beta chain) sequence. The clone's antigen remains unknown. No quality values exist for individual bases; no much larger clone is one base distant. One collaborating source in Seattle enrolled patients during active infection and followed them longitudinally through the course of disease. Each collaborating institution followed its own protocols to collect whole blood in K2EDTA tubes. For TCRbeta analysis, collaborators shipped samples as frozen whole blood, isolated PBMCs, or DNA extracted from either of those sample types. The CDR3 runs 12 residues from the cysteine to the phenylalanine. CDR3 DNA only is kept here, 36 bases in frame from base 1. V and J are trimmed by 10 bases and 2 bases, and the gene matches miss 4 bases of the junction. Based on the germline V gene (reference sequence), the CDR1 and CDR2 sequences are LNHDA and SQIVND. The source of the sample is a study of blood T cell repertoires in COVID-19 (dated by TCRdb to about 2020). In terms of the full investigation: The collaborator samples originated in the United States, Italy and Spain and spanned the acute and convalescent phases of COVID-19. A freely available public database, intended as a resource for researchers studying the immune response to SARS-CoV-2, is where the repertoires were released. A de-identified subject ID, COVID-19 status, age in years and sex were almost always included in the sample metadata. The material from the prospective study consisted of cDNA or gDNA derived from T cells, B-cell-depleted T cells, or PBMCs. The samples were drawn from two sources: the first 160 participants of the ongoing ImmuneRACE study, and 950 to 1,500 subjects contributed by 6 global collaborators. Where HLA class I and class II types were available, the types were taken from metadata supplied by the sample provider, not from assay-based typing. Subjects who had been exposed to COVID-19, were actively infected with it, or had recovered from it provided the deeply sampled blood TCRbeta repertoires that made up the dataset.

TCRbeta CDR3 regions were amplified from genomic DNA using the immunoSEQ Assay, a bias-controlled multiplex PCR. The authors' analysis ran thus. The number of nucleated cells in each sample was estimated from the amplification of reference gene primers within the assay. To quantify the absolute abundance of each unique TCRbeta CDR3 rearrangement, sequence reads were collapsed and filtered. For each sample, productive Simpson clonality was calculated as the square root of Simpson's diversity index over productive rearrangements. In TCRdb, the immuneACCESS table is reduced to in-frame sequences with V and J assigned. These tables do not hold every clone; where another copy was compared, an unresolved V gene accounts for under half, and the others remain unexplained. D and trimming come from the DNA, and the V and J calls and clone size come from that table. The sample includes over 400,000 clones, with 85% to 90% observed a single time. Less than 9% of the sample is in the top ten clones.

Study-wide findings and limitations: Clinical and demographic metadata were provided uncurated, with the amount varying by source and participant.

The chain joins TRBV19 to TRBJ1-1; 7 nucleotides in the junction match TRBD1. Sequencing input: peripheral blood. This TCR was recovered from a woman aged 45-59 years with COVID-19, enrolled during active disease. The CDR3 sequence is CATRQGNTEAFF. The DNA sequence is as follows: TGTGCCACCAGACAGGGAAACACTGAAGCTTTCTTT.